The 17 T cell receptor beta chains in this list originate from one sample, sequenced in a study of blood T cell repertoires in COVID-19. Clones were sequenced by immunoSEQ multiplex PCR, and TCRdb holds only the in-frame ones, with some missing. The table records roughly 45,000 clones, around 85% of them present only once. Sequencing was done on a sample of peripheral blood. The receptors derive from a man aged 45-60 years with active COVID-19.

This chain links TRBV5-4 with TRBJ1-2; no definite D call. This CDR3 is built from 17 residues. V was clipped by 3 bases and J by 4 bases, with 22 bases between them. Germline V lookup: CDR1 SGHNT, CDR2 YYREEE (reference sequence). CDR3: CASSSNGPYKSGYGYTF. CDR3 nucleotides: TGTGCCAGCAGCTCTAATGGACCTTATAAAAGCGGCTATGGCTACACCTTC.

This chain uses TRBV12-3 or TRBV12-4 with TRBJ1-1; TRBD1 might be the D (6 bases). CDR3 length: 12 amino acids. The V end was cut by 2 bases, the J end by 5 bases, with 6 bases between. This CDR3 reads CASSLRGTEAFF. For the CDR3, the DNA is TGTGCCAGCAGTTTAAGGGGGACTGAAGCTTTCTTT.

The rearrangement uses TRBV7-9 and TRBJ1-2, with TRBD1 matching 7 bases. This CDR3 is 14 amino acids long. CDR1 is SEHNR and CDR2 is FQNEAQ in the germline V gene (reference sequence). V gave up 5 bases and J gave up 2 bases; unmatched junction bases: 5. CDR3 nucleotide sequence: TGTGCCAGCAGCCCCGGGACAGAGAACTATGGCTACACCTTC. Translation: CASSPGTENYGYTF.

Only a few counts were recorded for this clone. The chain links TRBV7-8 to TRBJ2-7; 10 nucleotides align to TRBD1. The CDR3 covers 14 residues. CDR1 and CDR2 from the germline V gene are SGHVS and FQNEAQ. The junction had 6 bases not matched to a gene; V was cut back by 7 bases and J by 3 bases. The CDR3 here is CASTPRDRGYEQYF. In DNA, the CDR3 is TGTGCCAGCACCCCAAGGGACAGGGGCTACGAGCAGTACTTC.

This clone appeared a few times. This chain connects TRBV7-7 to TRBJ2-7, with TRBD1 identical over 8 bases. Germline CDR1 is SSHAT and CDR2 is FNYEAQ (reference sequence). Unmatched junction bases numbered 8, after V lost 4 bases and J lost 3 bases. This CDR3 has 15 amino acids. The CDR3 spells CASSSGTGPNYEQYF. The CDR3 region has the DNA TGTGCCAGCAGCTCAGGGACAGGACCAAACTACGAGCAGTACTTC.

The rearrangement links TRBV4-2 to TRBJ1-6; TRBD1 might be the D (6 bases). Trimming shortened V by 4 bases and J by 9 bases, and 10 bases separated the two germline ends. CDR3 length equals 13 residues. CDR1 is LGHNA and CDR2 is YNFKEQ in the germline V gene. The CDR3 sequence: CASSRDNTSPLHF. CDR3 nucleotide sequence: TGTGCCAGCAGCCGGGACAATACTTCACCCCTCCACTTT.

The chain joins TRBV18 to TRBJ2-2, with TRBD1 as a possible D gene (5 bases). V was clipped by 3 bases and J by 1 base, with 9 bases between them. This CDR3 comprises 15 residues. CDR1 is KGHSH and CDR2 is LQKENI in the germline V gene. CDR3 DNA: TGTGCCAGCTCACCCGGACACGGGAACACCGGGGAGCTGTTTTTT. Translated: CASSPGHGNTGELFF.

V and J are TRBV7-9 and TRBJ2-1; D is perhaps TRBD1 (6 bases). Germline CDR1 is SEHNR and CDR2 is FQNEAQ (reference sequence). The CDR3 spans 15 residues. V shed 1 base and J shed 0 bases, with 7 bases lying between them. Here the CDR3 DNA reads TGTGCCAGCAGCTTAGGGACAGCCTCCTACAATGAGCAGTTCTTC. Translating it yields CASSLGTASYNEQFF. The variable domain in full, with the rest retrieved from reference TRBV7-9 and TRBJ2-1, is DTGVSQNPRHKITKRGQNVTFRCDPISEHNRLYWYRQTLGQGPEFLTYFQNEAQLEKSRLLSDRFSAERPKGSFSTLEIQRTEQGDSAMYLCASSLGTASYNEQFFGPGTRLTVL.

V usage is TRBV3-1 (or the pseudogene TRBV3-2) and J usage is TRBJ2-1; D is unresolved. This CDR3 has 12 residues. The ends were cut back, 8 bases at V and 6 bases at J, with 11 bases in the middle. Germline loops: CDR1 LGHDT, CDR2 YNNKEL (reference sequence). CDR3 amino acids: CASSLSGNEQFF. CDR3 DNA: TGTGCCAGCTCTCTTTCGGGCAATGAGCAGTTCTTC.

This clone came up once. The gene calls are TRBV25-1 and TRBJ1-5; D is possibly TRBD1 (6 bases). CDR3 length: 14 residues. V was cut by 1 base and J by 6 bases, with 10 bases left in between. In germline, CDR1 is MGHDK, CDR2 SYGVNS. The CDR3 nucleotides read TGTGCCAGCAGTGAATCGAGGGGGAGTCAGCCCCAGCATTTT. Its translation is CASSESRGSQPQHF. The full variable domain, completed using reference TRBV25-1 and TRBJ1-5, is EADIYQTPRYLVIGTGKKITLECSQTMGHDKMYWYQQDPGMELHLIHYSYGVNSTEKGDLSSESTVSRIRTEHFPLTLESARPSHTSQYLCASSESRGSQPQHFGDGTRLSIL.

This chain connects TRBV5-8 to TRBJ2-1; 7 bases line up with TRBD2. The V gene's germline CDR1 is SGHTS and CDR2 YDEGEE. V shed 2 bases, J shed 7 bases, and the junction held 9 bases outside the gene matches. This CDR3 has 15 residues. In DNA form, the CDR3 reads TGTGCCAGCAGCTTATTGCGGGGGACCCGGAATGAGCAGTTCTTC. It encodes CASSLLRGTRNEQFF.

J is TRBJ2-7 and V is TRBV12-2; the DNA was not compared with TRBD1, the D call given in the table. TRBV12-2 is a documented pseudogene. CDR3 length: 14 amino acids. CDR3 residues: CASRPRQDSYEQYF. The CDR3 bases are TGTGCAAGTCGCCCACGACAGGACTCCTACGAGCAGTACTTC.

This clone came up once. The chain is built from TRBV19 and TRBJ1-5; D is possibly TRBD1 (5 bases). V lost 3 bases to trimming and J lost 2 bases, with 11 bases between them. This CDR3 contains 15 residues. Germline V gene data show CDR1 as LNHDA and CDR2 as SQIVND (reference sequence). The CDR3 nucleotides are TGTGCCAGTAGTATGGGCCAGGGTGGCAATCAGCCCCAGCATTTT. This codes for CASSMGQGGNQPQHF.

The CDR3 DNA sequence: TGTGCCAGCAGTAATCTCCAGGGGAGCTCTGGAAACACCATATATTTT. It yields the protein CASSNLQGSSGNTIYF. The chain uses TRBV2 and TRBJ1-3; D may be TRBD1 (6 bases). The CDR3 is 16 residues long. Germline lookup yields CDR1 SNHLY and CDR2 FYNNEI. Trimming removed 5 bases from V and 0 bases from J, with 14 bases in between.

This clone was counted a single time. The V gene is TRBV19, the J gene TRBJ1-2; D call uncertain. This CDR3 region has 16 residues. Germline V gene data show CDR1 as LNHDA and CDR2 as SQIVND (reference sequence). V dropped 5 bases and J dropped 0 bases, with 16 bases sitting between them. The CDR3 sequence is CASSSAEYRANYGYTF. The DNA for the CDR3 is TGTGCCAGTAGTTCGGCGGAATATCGGGCTAACTATGGCTACACCTTC.

The J gene is TRBJ2-7, the V gene TRBV18; weak D call: TRBD2 (7 bases). The CDR3 loop spans 15 amino acids. Per the germline V gene, CDR1 is KGHSH and CDR2 is LQKENI. V lost 6 bases, J lost 0 bases, and 15 bases lay in between. CDR3 DNA sequence: TGTGCCAGCTCCTTAGGGGGGGCAGGCTCCTACGAGCAGTACTTC. Protein: CASSLGGAGSYEQYF.

The chain employs TRBV13 and TRBJ2-1, with TRBD2 identical over 7 bases. V shed 5 bases, J shed 10 bases, and the junction held 8 bases outside the gene matches. Germline CDR1 is PRHDT and CDR2 is FYEKMQ (reference sequence). This CDR3 region has 13 residues. The CDR3 is CASSRRDYQEQFF. CDR3 bases: TGTGCCAGCAGCCGCAGGGACTACCAAGAGCAGTTCTTC. The full variable domain, rest sourced from reference TRBV13 and TRBJ2-1, is AAGVIQSPRHLIKEKRETATLKCYPIPRHDTVYWYQQGPGQDPQFLISFYEKMQSDKGSIPDRFSAQQFSDYHSELNMSSLELGDSALYFCASSRRDYQEQFFGPGTRLTVL.